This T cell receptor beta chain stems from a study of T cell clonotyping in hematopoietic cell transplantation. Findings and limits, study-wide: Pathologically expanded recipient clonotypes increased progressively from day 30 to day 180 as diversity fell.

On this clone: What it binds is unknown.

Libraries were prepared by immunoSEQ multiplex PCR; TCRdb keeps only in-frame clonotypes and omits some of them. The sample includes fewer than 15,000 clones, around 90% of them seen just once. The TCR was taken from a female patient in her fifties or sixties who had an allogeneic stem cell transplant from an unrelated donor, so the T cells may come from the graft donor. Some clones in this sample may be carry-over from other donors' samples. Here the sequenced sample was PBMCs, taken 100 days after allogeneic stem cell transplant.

CDR3 nucleotide sequence: TGTGCCTGGAGTATCACCGGGCTCAATGAAAAACTGTTTTTT. Translating gives CAWSITGLNEKLFF. The chain couples TRBV30 to TRBJ1-4; D unclear. CDR1 is GTSNPN and CDR2 is SVGIG in the germline V gene (reference sequence). The CDR3 length is 14 residues. The germline V and J ends were trimmed by 2 bases and 5 bases, with 12 bases remaining between them. Full variable domain (rest looked up from reference TRBV30 and TRBJ1-4): SQTIHQWPATLVQPVGSPLSLECTVEGTSNPNLYWYRQAAGRGLQLLFYSVGIGQISSEVPQNLSASRPQDRQFILSSKKLLLSDSGFYLCAWSITGLNEKLFFGSGTQLSVL.